This entry lists 4 T cell receptor beta chains sequenced from one sample in a study of blood T cell repertoires in COVID-19. Repertoires were generated with immunoSEQ multiplex PCR, while TCRdb's copy carries only in-frame clones and drops some. Among about 130,000 clones, 85% were seen once, and the ten largest hold 6.6%. The sample was peripheral blood. The receptors shown here come from a man older than 75 with active or convalescent COVID-19.

This clone was seen once. Here the CDR3 reads CSVTSGSYTDTQYF. CDR3 bases: TGCAGCGTGACTAGCGGGAGTTACACAGATACGCAGTATTTT. This chain links TRBV29-1 with TRBJ2-3; 12 bases agree with TRBD2. V was pared by 6 bases and J by 2 bases, with 3 bases of the junction left unmatched. CDR3 length equals 14 residues. Germline values: CDR1 SQVTM, CDR2 ANQGSEA.

This clone was observed a few times. For the CDR3, the DNA is TGTGCCAGCAGTTTCACGGGTATCGAAGCTTTCTTT. As protein: CASSFTGIEAFF. The V call is TRBV6-5, the J call TRBJ1-1, with D hard to call. The V gene's germline CDR1 is MNHEY and CDR2 SVGAGI. The CDR3 contains 12 residues. Trimming took 4 bases from V and 8 from J, leaving 11 bases between them.

The rearrangement links TRBV30 to TRBJ1-3; no firm D call. Trimming took 3 bases from V and 5 from J, leaving 8 bases between them. Germline V CDR1 and CDR2: GTSNPN, SVGIG (reference sequence). The CDR3 loop spans 12 amino acids. The CDR3, as DNA: TGTGCCTGGAGCGAGGGTCGAAACACCATATATTTT. Translating it yields CAWSEGRNTIYF.

This rearrangement joins TRBV5-4 to TRBJ2-7; TRBD2 is a possible D gene (6 bases). Germline assignment: CDR1 SGHNT and CDR2 YYREEE (reference sequence). V was clipped by 4 bases and J by 0 bases, with 14 bases between them. CDR3 length equals 15 residues. CDR3 residues: CASSTGGSSSYEQYF. The CDR3 nucleotides read TGTGCCAGCAGCACCGGGGGTTCGAGCTCCTACGAGCAGTACTTC.